This record concerns one T cell receptor beta chain sequence. PCR used 60 Vbeta primers and 13 Jbeta primers. The protocol was immunoSEQ multiplex PCR, while the TCRdb copy is restricted to in-frame clones and leaves out a portion. Here the sample spans around 160,000 clones, about three quarters being singletons. This entry is derived from a study of cytomegalovirus exposure and HLA in healthy donors. CDR1 is SGHTA, CDR2 FQGNSA, per germline. Deletions cut 3 bases from V and 4 bases from J, with 18 bases between. There are 16 residues in the CDR3. The chain is built from TRBV7-2 and TRBJ1-1; possible D gene TRBD1, 5 bases. The source is a woman aged 35 to 49 in good health and CMV-seropositive. Sequencing used PBMCs. The CDR3 DNA reads as TGTGCCAGCAGCTTCATGGGACTGTCGCGACTCACTGAAGCTTTCTTT. It encodes CASSFMGLSRLTEAFF.